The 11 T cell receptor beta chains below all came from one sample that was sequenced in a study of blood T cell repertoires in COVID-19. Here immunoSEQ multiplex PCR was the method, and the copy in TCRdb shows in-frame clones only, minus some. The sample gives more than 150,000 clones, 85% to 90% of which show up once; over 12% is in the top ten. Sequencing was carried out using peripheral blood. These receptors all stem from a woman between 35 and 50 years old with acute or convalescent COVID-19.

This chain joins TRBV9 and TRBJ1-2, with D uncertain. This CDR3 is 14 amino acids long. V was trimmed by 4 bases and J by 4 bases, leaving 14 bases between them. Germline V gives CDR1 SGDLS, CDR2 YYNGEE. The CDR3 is CASSSVEQSYGYTF. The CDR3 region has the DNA TGTGCCAGCAGCTCCGTTGAACAGAGCTATGGCTACACCTTC.

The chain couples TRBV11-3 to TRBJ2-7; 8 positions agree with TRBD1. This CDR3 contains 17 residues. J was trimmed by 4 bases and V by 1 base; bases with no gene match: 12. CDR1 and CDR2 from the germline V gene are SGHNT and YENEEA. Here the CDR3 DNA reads TGTGCCAGCAGCTTAGGGGCAGGGGGCGCTTCGTTGTACGAGCAGTACTTC. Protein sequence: CASSLGAGGASLYEQYF.

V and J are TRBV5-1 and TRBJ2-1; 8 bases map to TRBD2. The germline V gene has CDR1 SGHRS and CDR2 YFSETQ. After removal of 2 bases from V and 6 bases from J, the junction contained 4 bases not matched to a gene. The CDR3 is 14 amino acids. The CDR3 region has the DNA TGCGCCAGCAGCTTCGGGGGGGCCGTCAATGAGCAGTTCTTC. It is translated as CASSFGGAVNEQFF.

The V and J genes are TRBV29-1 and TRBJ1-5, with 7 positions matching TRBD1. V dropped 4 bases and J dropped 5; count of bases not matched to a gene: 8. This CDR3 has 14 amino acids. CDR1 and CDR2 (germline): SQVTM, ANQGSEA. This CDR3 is CSVAVGGTDQPQHF. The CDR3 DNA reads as TGCAGCGTTGCAGTAGGGGGCACCGATCAGCCCCAGCATTTT.

CDR3 sequence: CASRSGSGNTIYF. Written as DNA, the CDR3 is TGTGCCAGCAGGAGTGGCTCTGGAAACACCATATATTTT. This chain connects TRBV6-5 to TRBJ1-3; no clear D gene. Trimming stripped 6 bases from V and 0 bases from J, with 6 bases between. The CDR3 sequence is 13 residues long. CDR1 is MNHEY and CDR2 is SVGAGI in the germline V gene.

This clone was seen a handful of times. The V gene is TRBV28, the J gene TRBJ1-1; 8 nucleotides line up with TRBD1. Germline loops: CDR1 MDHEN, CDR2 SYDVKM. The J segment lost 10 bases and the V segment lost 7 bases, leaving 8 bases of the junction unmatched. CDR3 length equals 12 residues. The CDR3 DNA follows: TGTGCCAGCACACTCAGGGGGCGGGTAGCTTTCTTT. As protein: CASTLRGRVAFF.

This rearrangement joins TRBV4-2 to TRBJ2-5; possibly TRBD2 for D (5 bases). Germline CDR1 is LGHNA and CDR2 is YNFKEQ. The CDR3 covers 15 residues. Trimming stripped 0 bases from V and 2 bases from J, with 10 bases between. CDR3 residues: CASSQELVPQETQYF. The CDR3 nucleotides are TGTGCCAGCAGCCAAGAACTAGTGCCTCAAGAGACCCAGTACTTC.

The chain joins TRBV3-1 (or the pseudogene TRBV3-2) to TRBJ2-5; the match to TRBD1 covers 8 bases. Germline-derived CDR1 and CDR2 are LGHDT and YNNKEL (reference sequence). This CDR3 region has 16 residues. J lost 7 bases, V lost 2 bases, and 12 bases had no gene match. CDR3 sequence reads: CASSQSPTGAGGTQYF. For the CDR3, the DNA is TGTGCCAGCAGCCAATCTCCGACAGGGGCTGGGGGGACCCAGTACTTC.

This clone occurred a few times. The CDR3 region has the DNA TGTGCCAGCAGCTCGAAAAATAAAAGGGGGCTACAGGTCGGAAACACCATATATTTT. Its protein product is CASSSKNKRGLQVGNTIYF. This chain uses TRBV7-9 with TRBJ1-3, with TRBD1 identical over 7 bases. Trimming at V came to 4 bases and at J to 4 bases, leaving 19 bases not matched to a gene. Germline loops: CDR1 SEHNR, CDR2 FQNEAQ (reference sequence). The CDR3 runs 19 residues. The complete variable domain, with remaining parts taken from reference TRBV7-9 and TRBJ1-3, reads DTGVSQNPRHKITKRGQNVTFRCDPISEHNRLYWYRQTLGQGPEFLTYFQNEAQLEKSRLLSDRFSAERPKGSFSTLEIQRTEQGDSAMYLCASSSKNKRGLQVGNTIYFGEGSWLTVV.

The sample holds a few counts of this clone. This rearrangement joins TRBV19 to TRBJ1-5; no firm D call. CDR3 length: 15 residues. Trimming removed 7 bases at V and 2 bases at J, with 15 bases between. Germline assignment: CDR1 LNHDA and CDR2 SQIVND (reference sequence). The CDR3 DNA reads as TGTGCCAGTATGGCGGGCTCAATGGGCAATCAGCCCCAGCATTTT. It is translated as CASMAGSMGNQPQHF.

The CDR3: CASRYWTDNNSPLHF. In DNA form, the CDR3 reads TGCGCCAGCAGATACTGGACAGATAATAATTCACCCCTCCACTTT. The chain recombines TRBV5-1 with TRBJ1-6; a possible D gene is TRBD1 (6 bases). There are 15 residues in the CDR3. CDR1 is SGHRS, CDR2 YFSETQ, per germline. V gave up 5 bases and J gave up 5 bases, with 14 bases separating them.